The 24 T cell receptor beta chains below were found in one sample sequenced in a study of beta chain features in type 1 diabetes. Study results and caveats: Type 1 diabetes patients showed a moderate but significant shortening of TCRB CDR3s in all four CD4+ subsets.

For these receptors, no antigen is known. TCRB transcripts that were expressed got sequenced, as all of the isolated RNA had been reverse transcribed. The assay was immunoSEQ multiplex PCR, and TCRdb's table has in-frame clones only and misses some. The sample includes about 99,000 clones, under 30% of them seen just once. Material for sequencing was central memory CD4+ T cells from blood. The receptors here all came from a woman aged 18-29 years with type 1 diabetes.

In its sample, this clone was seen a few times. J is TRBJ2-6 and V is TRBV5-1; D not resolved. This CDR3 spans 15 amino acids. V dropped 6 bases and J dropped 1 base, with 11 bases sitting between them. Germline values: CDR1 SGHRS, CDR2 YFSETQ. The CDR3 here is CASTLPGSGANVLTF. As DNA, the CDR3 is TGCGCCAGCACCCTCCCCGGGTCTGGGGCCAACGTCCTGACTTTC.

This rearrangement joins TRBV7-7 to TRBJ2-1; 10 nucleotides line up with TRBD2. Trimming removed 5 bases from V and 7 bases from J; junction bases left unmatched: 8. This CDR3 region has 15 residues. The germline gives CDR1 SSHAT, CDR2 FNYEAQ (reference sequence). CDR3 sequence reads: CASSPSSGSGNEQFF. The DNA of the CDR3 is TGTGCCAGCAGCCCTTCTAGCGGGAGTGGGAATGAGCAGTTCTTC.

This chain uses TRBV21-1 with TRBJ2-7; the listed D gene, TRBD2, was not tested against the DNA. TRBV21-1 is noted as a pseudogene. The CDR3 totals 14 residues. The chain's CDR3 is CASRGLAATYEQYV. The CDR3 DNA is TGTGCCAGCAGGGGACTAGCGGCAACCTACGAGCAGTACGTC.

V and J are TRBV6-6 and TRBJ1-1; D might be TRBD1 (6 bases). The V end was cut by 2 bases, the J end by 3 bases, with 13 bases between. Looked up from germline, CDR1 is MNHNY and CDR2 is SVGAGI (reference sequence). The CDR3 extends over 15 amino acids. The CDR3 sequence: CASSYGGAQDTEAFF. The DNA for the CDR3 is TGTGCCAGCAGTTACGGGGGGGCGCAGGACACTGAAGCTTTCTTT.

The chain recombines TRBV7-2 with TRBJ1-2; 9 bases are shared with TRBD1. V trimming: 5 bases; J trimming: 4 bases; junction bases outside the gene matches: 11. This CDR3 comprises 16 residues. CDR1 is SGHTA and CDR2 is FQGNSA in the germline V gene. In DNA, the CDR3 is TGTGCCAGCAGCGCATATACAGGGGGCGGGAGCTATGGCTACACCTTC. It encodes CASSAYTGGGSYGYTF.

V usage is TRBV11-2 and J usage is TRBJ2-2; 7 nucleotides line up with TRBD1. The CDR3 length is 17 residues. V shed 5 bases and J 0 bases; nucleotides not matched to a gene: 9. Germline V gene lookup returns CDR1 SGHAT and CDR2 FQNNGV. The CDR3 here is CASSLGIGTANTGELFF. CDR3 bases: TGTGCCAGCAGCCTAGGGATTGGGACAGCGAACACCGGGGAGCTGTTTTTT.

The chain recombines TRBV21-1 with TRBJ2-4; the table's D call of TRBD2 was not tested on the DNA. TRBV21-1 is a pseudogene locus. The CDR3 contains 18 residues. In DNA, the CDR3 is TGTGCCAGCAGCAAAGCGCTTTCCTCGCGGGAGAAGGGGGACATTCAGTACTTC. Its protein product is CASSKALSSREKGDIQYF.

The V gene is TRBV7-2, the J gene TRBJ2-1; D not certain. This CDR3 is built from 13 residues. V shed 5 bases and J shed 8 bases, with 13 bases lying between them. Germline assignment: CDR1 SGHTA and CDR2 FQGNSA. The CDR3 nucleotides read TGTGCCAGCAGCCATCAAAGTTCGGATGAGCAGTTCTTC. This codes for CASSHQSSDEQFF.

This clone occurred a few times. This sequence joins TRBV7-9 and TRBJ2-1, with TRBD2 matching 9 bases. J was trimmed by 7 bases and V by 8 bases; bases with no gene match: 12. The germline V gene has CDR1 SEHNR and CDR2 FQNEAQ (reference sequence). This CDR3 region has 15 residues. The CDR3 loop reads CASSGGGRAENEQFF. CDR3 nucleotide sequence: TGTGCCAGCTCCGGGGGCGGGAGGGCCGAGAATGAGCAGTTCTTC.

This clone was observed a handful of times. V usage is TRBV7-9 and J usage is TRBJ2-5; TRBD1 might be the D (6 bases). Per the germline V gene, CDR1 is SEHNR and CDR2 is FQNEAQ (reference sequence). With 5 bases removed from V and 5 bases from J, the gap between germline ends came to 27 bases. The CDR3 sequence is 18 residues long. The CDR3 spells CASSTYLGADLLGETQYF. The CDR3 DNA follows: TGTGCCAGCAGCACCTACCTGGGGGCGGACCTACTTGGGGAGACCCAGTACTTC.

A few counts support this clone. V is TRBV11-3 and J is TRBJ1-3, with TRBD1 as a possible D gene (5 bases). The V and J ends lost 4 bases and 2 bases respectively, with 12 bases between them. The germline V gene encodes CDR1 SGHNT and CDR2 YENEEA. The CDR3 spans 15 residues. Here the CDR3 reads CASSSIVQAGNTIYF. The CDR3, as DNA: TGTGCCAGCAGCTCGATTGTACAGGCTGGAAACACCATATATTTT.

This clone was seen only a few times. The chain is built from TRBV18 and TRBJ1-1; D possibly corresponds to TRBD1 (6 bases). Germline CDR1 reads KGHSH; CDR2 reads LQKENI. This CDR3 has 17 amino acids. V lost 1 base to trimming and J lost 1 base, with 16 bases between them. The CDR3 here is CASSPQAGAATNTEAFF. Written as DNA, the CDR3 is TGTGCCAGCTCACCACAGGCAGGGGCCGCGACGAACACTGAAGCTTTCTTT.

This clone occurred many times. The CDR3 loop reads CSVPGLAADTQYF. CDR3 nucleotide sequence: TGCAGCGTCCCGGGACTAGCAGCAGATACGCAGTATTTT. This sequence joins TRBV29-1 and TRBJ2-3, with 9 bases that match TRBD2. The CDR3 is 13 amino acids. The V segment lost 6 bases and the J segment 4 bases; nucleotides outside the gene matches: 5. CDR1 is SQVTM and CDR2 is ANQGSEA in the germline V gene.

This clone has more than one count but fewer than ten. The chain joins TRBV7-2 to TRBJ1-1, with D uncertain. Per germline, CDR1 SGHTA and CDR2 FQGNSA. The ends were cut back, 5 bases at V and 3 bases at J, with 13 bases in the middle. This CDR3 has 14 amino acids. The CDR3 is CASSPWATDTEAFF. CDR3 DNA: TGTGCCAGCAGCCCCTGGGCCACGGACACTGAAGCTTTCTTT.

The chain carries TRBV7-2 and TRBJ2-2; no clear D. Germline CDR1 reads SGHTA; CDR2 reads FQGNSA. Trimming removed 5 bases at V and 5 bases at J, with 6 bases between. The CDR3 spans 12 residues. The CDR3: CASSRSTGELFF. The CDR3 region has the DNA TGTGCCAGCAGCCGCAGTACCGGGGAGCTGTTTTTT. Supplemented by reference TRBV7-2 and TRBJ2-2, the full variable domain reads GAGVSQSPSNKVTEKGKDVELRCDPISGHTALYWYRQSLGQGLEFLIYFQGNSAPDKSGLPSDRFSAERTGGSVSTLTIQRTQQEDSAVYLCASSRSTGELFFGEGSRLTVL.

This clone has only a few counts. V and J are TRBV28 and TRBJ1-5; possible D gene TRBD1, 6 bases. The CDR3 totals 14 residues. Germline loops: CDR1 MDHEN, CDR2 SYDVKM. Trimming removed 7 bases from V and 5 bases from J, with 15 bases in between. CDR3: CASTSVQGDQPQHF. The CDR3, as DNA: TGTGCCAGCACCTCCGTACAGGGAGATCAGCCCCAGCATTTT.

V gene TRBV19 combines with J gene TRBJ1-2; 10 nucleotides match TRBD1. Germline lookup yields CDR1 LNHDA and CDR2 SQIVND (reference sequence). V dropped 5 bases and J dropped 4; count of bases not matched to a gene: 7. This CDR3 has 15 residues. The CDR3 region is CASSSGQGGFYGYTF. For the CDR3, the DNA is TGTGCCAGTAGTTCCGGACAGGGGGGATTCTATGGCTACACCTTC.

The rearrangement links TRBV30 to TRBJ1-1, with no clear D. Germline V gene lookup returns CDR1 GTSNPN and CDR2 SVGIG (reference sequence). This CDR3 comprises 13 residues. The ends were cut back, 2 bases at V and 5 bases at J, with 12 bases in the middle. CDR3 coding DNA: TGTGCCTGGAGTCCGGAGGGATGGACTGAAGCTTTCTTT. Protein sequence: CAWSPEGWTEAFF.

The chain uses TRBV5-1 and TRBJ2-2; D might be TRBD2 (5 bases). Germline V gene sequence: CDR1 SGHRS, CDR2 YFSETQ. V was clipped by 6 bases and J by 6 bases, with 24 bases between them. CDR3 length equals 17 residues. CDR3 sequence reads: CASTFSFERARSGELFF. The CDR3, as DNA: TGCGCCAGCACCTTCTCCTTCGAGAGGGCCCGATCCGGGGAGCTGTTTTTT.

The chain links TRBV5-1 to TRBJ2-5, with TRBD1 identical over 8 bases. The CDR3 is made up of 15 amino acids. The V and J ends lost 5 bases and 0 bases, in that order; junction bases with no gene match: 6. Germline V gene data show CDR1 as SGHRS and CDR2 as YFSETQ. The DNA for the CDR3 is TGCGCCAGCAGTCTCCAGGGGGCCTACCAAGAGACCCAGTACTTC. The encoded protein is CASSLQGAYQETQYF.

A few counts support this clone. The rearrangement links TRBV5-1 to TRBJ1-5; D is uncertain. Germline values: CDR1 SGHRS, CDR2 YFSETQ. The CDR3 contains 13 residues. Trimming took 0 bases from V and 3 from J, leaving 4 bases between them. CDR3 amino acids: CASSLALNQPQHF. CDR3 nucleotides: TGCGCCAGCAGCTTGGCCCTCAATCAGCCCCAGCATTTT.

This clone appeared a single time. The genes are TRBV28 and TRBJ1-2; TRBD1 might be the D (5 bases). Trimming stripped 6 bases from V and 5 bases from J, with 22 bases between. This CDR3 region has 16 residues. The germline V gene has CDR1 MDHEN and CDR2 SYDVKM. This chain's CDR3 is CASSLTQGRASYGYTF. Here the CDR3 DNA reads TGTGCCAGCAGCCTTACTCAGGGTCGCGCGTCTTATGGCTACACCTTC.

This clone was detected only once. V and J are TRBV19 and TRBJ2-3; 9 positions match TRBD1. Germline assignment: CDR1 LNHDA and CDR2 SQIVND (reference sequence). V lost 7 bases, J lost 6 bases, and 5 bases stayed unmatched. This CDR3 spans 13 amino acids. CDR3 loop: CASNRGRADTQYF. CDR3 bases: TGTGCCAGTAACAGGGGGCGGGCGGATACGCAGTATTTT.

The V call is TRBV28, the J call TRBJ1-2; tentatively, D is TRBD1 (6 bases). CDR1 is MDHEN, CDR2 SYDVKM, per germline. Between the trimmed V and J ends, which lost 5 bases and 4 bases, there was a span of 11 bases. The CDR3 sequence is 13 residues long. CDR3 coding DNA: TGTGCCAGCAGTGTTACAGGGCCCTATGGCTACACCTTC. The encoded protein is CASSVTGPYGYTF.